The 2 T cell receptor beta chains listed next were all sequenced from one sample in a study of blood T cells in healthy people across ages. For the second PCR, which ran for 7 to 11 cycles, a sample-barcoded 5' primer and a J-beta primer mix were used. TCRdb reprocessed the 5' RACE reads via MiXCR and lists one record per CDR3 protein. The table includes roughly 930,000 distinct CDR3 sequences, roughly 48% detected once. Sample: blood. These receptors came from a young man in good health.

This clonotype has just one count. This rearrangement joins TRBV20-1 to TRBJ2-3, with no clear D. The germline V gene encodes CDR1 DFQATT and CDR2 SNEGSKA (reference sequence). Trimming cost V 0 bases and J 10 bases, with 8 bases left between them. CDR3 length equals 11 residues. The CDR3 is CSARESGPQYF. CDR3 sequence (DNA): TGCAGTGCTAGAGAGTCCGGACCGCAGTATTTT.

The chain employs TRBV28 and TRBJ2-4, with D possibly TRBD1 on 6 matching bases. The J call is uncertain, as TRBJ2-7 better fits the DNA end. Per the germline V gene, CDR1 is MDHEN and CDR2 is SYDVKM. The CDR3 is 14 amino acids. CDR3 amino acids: CASRSGVWESEQYF. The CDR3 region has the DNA TGTGCCAGCAGATCAGGGGTGTGGGAGAGCGAGCAGTACTTC.